This T cell receptor beta chain was identified during a study of blood T cell repertoires in COVID-19 (dated by TCRdb to 2018 to 2021). About the study as a whole: The collaborator samples originated in the United States, Italy and Spain and spanned the acute and convalescent phases of COVID-19. The sample metadata nearly always contained a de-identified subject ID, COVID-19 status, age in years and sex. The material from the prospective study consisted of cDNA or gDNA derived from T cells, B-cell-depleted T cells, or PBMCs. The samples were drawn from two sources: the first 160 participants of the ongoing ImmuneRACE study, and about 1,300 subjects contributed by 6 global collaborators. Subjects who had been exposed to COVID-19, were actively infected with it, or had recovered from it provided the deeply sampled blood TCRbeta repertoires that made up the dataset. Where available, HLA class I and class II types were obtained from metadata supplied by the sample provider rather than from assay-based typing. A freely available public database, intended as a resource for researchers studying the immune response to SARS-CoV-2, is where the repertoires were released.

Trimming accounts for 4 bases at V and 3 bases at J, while the number of junction bases matched to no gene is 5. Sequences SEHNR (CDR1) and FQNEAQ (CDR2) are obtained from the germline V gene (reference sequence). Including cysteine and phenylalanine, the CDR3 has 16 amino acids. The retained sequence is limited to the CDR3, 48 bases, with the frame set at the first base. TCRbeta CDR3 regions were amplified from genomic DNA by means of the immunoSEQ Assay, a bias-controlled multiplex PCR. The original pipeline was this. Nucleated cell counts per sample were estimated from amplification of reference gene primers within the assay. To quantify the absolute abundance of each unique TCRbeta CDR3 rearrangement, sequence reads were collapsed and filtered. For each sample, productive Simpson clonality was calculated by taking the square root of Simpson's diversity index across productive rearrangements. TCRdb limited this immuneACCESS table to in-frame rearrangements with V and J called. A share of clones is missing; checked studies link under half to unresolved V genes, and the rest is unexplained. V, J and clone size were drawn from that table, and D and trimming were deduced from the DNA. The sample table contains roughly 200,000 clones; only one count was recorded for under 90% of them. The biggest ten clones account for roughly 7% of the sample.

At one collaborating source in Seattle, patients were enrolled during active infection and were followed longitudinally through the course of disease. The collaborating institutions used their own protocols to collect whole blood in K2EDTA tubes. For TCRbeta analysis, collaborators shipped samples in one of three forms: frozen whole blood, isolated PBMCs, or DNA extracted from either of those sample types. This clone was picked up a small number of times. This clone's antigen is unknown. No much larger clone is present one base from it, and per-base qualities are unavailable. What the study reported, not specific to this receptor: The quantity of clinical and demographic metadata differed by source and by participant and was supplied without curation.

Sample: peripheral blood. The rearranged chain carries TRBV7-9 and TRBJ1-6, with 8 bases matching TRBD1. The receptor was isolated from a woman of 80 years or more with COVID-19, enrolled during active disease. The DNA sequence follows: TGTGCCAGCAGCTCCGGAGACAGGGGCTATAATTCACCCCTCCACTTT. This translates into CASSSGDRGYNSPLHF.